This TCR beta chain derives from a study of control samples from healthy donors and cancer patients. The junction had 6 bases not matched to a gene; V was cut back by 4 bases and J by 4 bases. The germline CDR1 and CDR2 sequences are SQVTM and ANQGSEA. The CDR3 has 16 amino acids. Assay used: immunoSEQ multiplex PCR; TCRdb lists only in-frame clones, some missing. The table records 30,000 to 40,000 clones, approximately 90% of them present only once. The rearrangement links TRBV29-1 to TRBJ2-1, with TRBD2 identical over 14 bases. This sequence originates from a woman between 40 and 50 years old with lung cancer. The sequencing input was PBMCs. The CDR3, as DNA: TGCAGCGTTGTGGGACTAGCGGGAGAAGTATACAATGAGCAGTTCTTC. It encodes CSVVGLAGEVYNEQFF.